This is a list of T cell receptor beta chains from one sample in a study of blood T cells in healthy people across ages. MiXCR, applied by TCRdb to the 5' RACE reads, yields one record per CDR3 protein. The repertoire has more than 1.4 million distinct CDR3 sequences, approximately 38% of them found once; the top ten carry roughly 8.2%. Sequenced sample: blood. The receptor source for this set is a woman aged 18-35 years in good health. Each CDR3 is given with its conserved first and last residue. Each record gives: clone size, V gene, D gene, J gene, CDR3 protein, CDR3 DNA. The D gene is left open where the match is weak. The listing skips clone size in some rows; elsewhere it reads once, few, many or a size class.

NA	TRBV5-1	NA	TRBJ2-1	CASSPEVNEQFF	TGCGCCAGCAGCCCGGAAGTCAATGAGCAGTTCTTC
few	TRBV7-9	TRBD1	TRBJ2-1	CASSYPTGGADNEQFF	TGTGCCAGCAGCTACCCTACAGGGGGCGCCGACAATGAGCAGTTCTTC
NA	TRBV4-2	TRBD2	TRBJ2-1	CASSRRPGLAGEYNEQFF	TGTGCCAGCAGCCGCCGCCCCGGGCTAGCGGGGGAGTACAATGAGCAGTTCTTC
many	TRBV7-9	NA	TRBJ1-2	CASSQGLYGYTF	TGTGCCAGCAGCCAGGGTCTTTATGGCTACACCTTC
NA	TRBV12-3/TRBV12-4	TRBD2	TRBJ2-5	CASRESGGETQYF	TGTGCCAGCAGGGAATCGGGGGGAGAGACCCAGTACTTC
NA	TRBV12-3/TRBV12-4	NA	TRBJ2-1	CASSLGPRREQFF	TGTGCCAGCAGTCTTGGACCCCGCCGGGAGCAGTTCTTC
NA	TRBV13	NA	TRBJ1-4	CASSPSGGDEKLFF	TGTGCCAGCAGCCCCTCGGGGGGAGATGAAAAACTGTTTTTT
once	TRBV6-1	NA	TRBJ2-3	CASSEVGGGVDTQYF	TGTGCCAGCAGTGAAGTCGGGGGTGGTGTAGATACGCAGTATTTT
NA	TRBV12-3/TRBV12-4	NA	TRBJ2-7	CASSVVNLHEQYF	TGTGCCAGCAGTGTGGTCAATCTCCACGAGCAGTACTTC
few	TRBV11-2	NA	TRBJ2-1	CASSWANYEQFF	TGTGCCAGCAGCTGGGCTAATTATGAGCAGTTCTTC
NA	TRBV28	NA	TRBJ2-5	CASSGQWGEQYF	TGTGCCAGCAGTGGACAGTGGGGTGAGCAGTACTTC
NA	TRBV6-6	NA	TRBJ2-7	CASTPHRQNSVEQYF	TGTGCCAGCACACCCCATAGGCAAAACTCTGTCGAGCAGTACTTC
NA	TRBV6-1	TRBD1	TRBJ2-5	CASTLQGPQYF	TGTGCCAGCACCCTACAGGGGCCACAGTACTTC
NA	TRBV6-6	TRBD1	TRBJ2-7	CASKDGQALLYEQYF	TGTGCCAGCAAGGACGGACAGGCCCTCCTCTACGAGCAGTACTTC
NA	TRBV12-3/TRBV12-4	NA	TRBJ1-2	CASSFFRTDAPRANYGYTF	TGTGCCAGCAGTTTCTTCCGGACAGATGCCCCGCGTGCTAACTATGGCTACACCTTC
few	TRBV3-1	NA	TRBJ1-2	CASSQDLGAYGYTF	TGTGCCAGCAGCCAAGATCTGGGAGCCTATGGCTACACCTTC
few	TRBV5-1	NA	TRBJ1-1	CASSLALVNTEAFF	TGCGCCAGCAGCCTGGCGCTGGTGAACACTGAAGCTTTCTTT
few	TRBV7-6	NA	TRBJ2-7	CASSPSGMSEQYF	TGTGCCAGCAGCCCCTCGGGTATGAGCGAGCAGTACTTC
NA	TRBV16	NA	TRBJ1-1	CASSPKQPLINTEAFF	TGTGCCAGCAGCCCAAAGCAGCCGTTGATAAACACTGAAGCTTTCTTT
NA	TRBV9	NA	TRBJ1-2	CSSSLDRANYGYTF	TGTTCCAGCAGCCTCGACAGAGCTAACTATGGCTACACCTTC
NA	TRBV27	NA	TRBJ2-1	CASSHRTDNEQFF	TGTGCCAGCAGTCACCGGACGGATAATGAGCAGTTCTTC
few	TRBV6-1	TRBD2	TRBJ2-2	CASRGLGIGGELFF	TGTGCCAGCAGGGGACTAGGTATCGGCGGGGAGCTGTTTTTT
NA	TRBV20-1	TRBD1	TRBJ1-2	CSAFDRETIRYYGYTF	TGCAGTGCGTTCGACAGGGAGACTATTAGGTACTATGGCTACACCTTC
NA	TRBV28	NA	TRBJ1-1	CASSLRATVRTEAFF	TGTGCCAGCAGCCTAAGGGCAACCGTGCGCACTGAAGCTTTCTTT
NA	TRBV5-1	TRBD2	TRBJ2-1	CDSTESGGSYNEQFF	TGCGACAGCACCGAGAGCGGGGGGTCATACAATGAGCAGTTCTTC
NA	TRBV6-1	NA	TRBJ2-3	CASSDEITDTQYF	TGTGCCAGCAGTGACGAGATCACAGATACGCAGTATTTT
few	TRBV9	NA	TRBJ2-2	CASSQSPGELFF	TGTGCCAGCAGCCAGTCCCCCGGGGAGCTGTTTTTT
NA	TRBV7-3	NA	TRBJ1-1	CASSLTGRGSTEAFF	TGTGCCAGCAGCTTAACTGGGCGGGGGAGCACTGAAGCTTTCTTT
NA	TRBV7-2	NA	TRBJ2-7	CASSSVREQYF	TGTGCCAGCAGCTCGGTCCGGGAGCAGTACTTC
NA	TRBV15	TRBD2	TRBJ2-5	CATSRGTSGAQETQYF	TGTGCCACCAGCAGAGGGACTAGCGGGGCCCAAGAGACCCAGTACTTC
NA	TRBV4-2	NA	TRBJ1-4	CASSQEEDATNEKLFF	TGTGCCAGCAGCCAAGAGGAGGATGCAACTAATGAAAAACTGTTTTTT
NA	TRBV7-2	NA	TRBJ2-7	CASSLEASGGGSYEQYF	TGTGCCAGCAGCTTAGAAGCTAGCGGAGGGGGCTCCTACGAGCAGTACTTC
NA	TRBV20-1	TRBD2	TRBJ2-7	CSTIDGTTYEQYF	TGCAGTACCATCGACGGGACTACCTACGAGCAGTACTTC
NA	TRBV6-5	NA	TRBJ2-7	CASQGNPNYEQYF	TGTGCCAGCCAGGGGAACCCCAACTACGAGCAGTACTTC
NA	TRBV6-5	TRBD1	TRBJ1-1	CASTPTGTPTEAFF	TGTGCCAGCACCCCGACAGGGACACCCACTGAAGCTTTCTTT
NA	TRBV9	NA	TRBJ2-5	CASSVGQLGVSETQYF	TGTGCCAGCAGCGTAGGGCAGTTGGGAGTCTCAGAGACCCAGTACTTC
NA	TRBV9	NA	TRBJ1-2	CASSVSAGHVYGYTF	TGTGCCAGCAGCGTTTCGGCAGGGCATGTGTATGGCTACACCTTC
many	TRBV3-1	TRBD1	TRBJ2-7	CASSRQGSYEQYF	TGTGCCAGCAGTAGACAGGGATCCTACGAGCAGTACTTC
NA	TRBV28	TRBD1	TRBJ1-1	CASRFYVQGITEAFF	TGTGCCAGCAGATTTTACGTACAGGGGATCACTGAAGCTTTCTTT
NA	TRBV2	NA	TRBJ1-6	CASSAGVSYNSPLHF	TGTGCCAGCAGTGCAGGGGTTTCCTATAATTCACCCCTCCACTTT
NA	TRBV19	NA	TRBJ2-1	CASSIRPGDNEQFF	TGTGCCAGTAGTATACGACCCGGGGACAATGAGCAGTTCTTC
NA	TRBV21-1	NA	TRBJ2-6	CASRKSRVLAGANVLTF	TGTGCCAGCAGGAAGAGCAGGGTTCTAGCTGGGGCCAACGTCCTGACTTTC
NA	TRBV20-1	TRBD2	TRBJ2-7	CSAMGTSGSTEAYEQYF	TGCAGTGCTATGGGGACTAGCGGGAGCACAGAGGCCTACGAGCAGTACTTC
few	TRBV6-2/TRBV6-3	NA	TRBJ1-1	CASSYGAGEAFF	TGTGCCAGCAGTTACGGGGCAGGCGAAGCTTTCTTT
NA	TRBV20-1	NA	TRBJ2-2	CSARERDTGELFF	TGCAGTGCGAGGGAACGCGACACCGGGGAGCTGTTTTTT
NA	TRBV6-6	NA	TRBJ1-1	CASSNYVWSEAFF	TGTGCCAGCAGTAACTACGTGTGGAGTGAAGCTTTCTTT